Below, 17 T cell receptor beta chains from the same sample are listed, as sequenced in a study of T cells in Graves' hyperthyroidism and ophthalmopathy. Authors of the study amplified TCR beta CDR3 regions from RNA transcripts. Carried out on the TCR CDR3, a first-round RT-PCR used the HTBI primer set. Via MiXCR, TCRdb re-called the multiplex PCR reads, giving one row per CDR3 protein. The table lists some 600,000 distinct CDR3 sequences, approximately 15% of them singletons. Sample: blood. These receptors were obtained from a woman aged 30 to 39 with Graves' hyperthyroidism that later progressed to Graves' ophthalmopathy.

At least ten counts were recorded for this clonotype. This rearrangement joins TRBV15 to TRBJ2-1, with TRBD2 matching 8 bases. This CDR3 has 17 residues. V was clipped by 5 bases and J by 0 bases; unmatched bases: 9. Germline V gene sequence: CDR1 LNHNV, CDR2 YYDKDF (reference sequence). The CDR3 loop is CATSVEIAGRSYNEQFF. The CDR3 region has the DNA TGTGCCACCAGCGTCGAAATAGCGGGACGCTCCTACAATGAGCAGTTCTTC.

Many counts were recorded for this clonotype. The rearrangement links TRBV28 to TRBJ2-3; 8 bases match TRBD2. Germline CDR1 and CDR2: MDHEN and SYDVKM. The CDR3 spans 17 residues. The junction had 8 bases not matched to a gene; V was cut back by 2 bases and J by 1 base. The CDR3 nucleotides are TGTGCCAGCAGTTTAGGACTAGCCGGTTCGGGCACAGATACGCAGTATTTT. Encoded protein: CASSLGLAGSGTDTQYF.

This chain connects TRBV7-9 to TRBJ1-4, with 9 bases aligning to TRBD1. The junction had 7 bases not matched to a gene; V was cut back by 5 bases and J by 6 bases. This CDR3 comprises 15 residues. The germline V gene has CDR1 SEHNR and CDR2 FQNEAQ (reference sequence). CDR3 loop: CASSLGQGVYEKLFF. The DNA for the CDR3 is TGTGCCAGCAGCCTGGGACAGGGCGTTTATGAAAAACTGTTTTTT.

This rearrangement joins TRBV20-1 to TRBJ2-1; the match to TRBD2 covers 16 bases. This CDR3 is built from 17 residues. Germline trimming cut 7 bases from V and 8 bases from J; bases unmatched to any gene: 14. CDR1 is DFQATT and CDR2 is SNEGSKA in the germline V gene (reference sequence). The CDR3 DNA is TGCAGTGGTACCGGGACTAGCGGGAGGGCCGGTGAAGATGAGCAGTTCTTC. Amino acids: CSGTGTSGRAGEDEQFF.

V is TRBV20-1 and J is TRBJ1-3; D is possibly TRBD1 (5 bases). The CDR3 sequence is 14 residues long. Trimming took 7 bases from V and 1 from J, leaving 14 bases between them. Germline V gene data show CDR1 as DFQATT and CDR2 as SNEGSKA (reference sequence). The CDR3 DNA reads TGCAGTGGGGTTCACGGGGGGTCTGGAAACACCATATATTTT. Its translation: CSGVHGGSGNTIYF.

This clonotype was seen just once. The genes are TRBV2 and TRBJ1-4; D unresolved. The CDR3 is 15 amino acids. Germline CDR1 and CDR2: SNHLY and FYNNEI. V lost 2 bases and J 7 bases, leaving 14 bases between the germline ends. The CDR3 region is CASSEQSVSGEKLFF. In nucleotides, the CDR3 is TGTGCCAGCAGTGAACAGTCAGTGAGTGGTGAAAAACTGTTTTTT.

The V call is TRBV4-1, the J call TRBJ2-7, with 10 bases matching TRBD2. Germline-derived CDR1 and CDR2 are MGHRA and YSYEKL. J was trimmed by 7 bases and V by 0 bases; bases with no gene match: 6. CDR3 size: 15 residues. The CDR3 reads CASSQEGGLAAEQYF. Written as DNA, the CDR3 is TGCGCCAGCAGCCAAGAGGGTGGACTAGCGGCGGAGCAGTACTTC.

This clonotype showed up many times. This CDR3 is CASKGDYQIYEQYF. The CDR3 bases are TGTGCCAGCAAGGGGGACTACCAAATTTACGAGCAGTACTTC. The V gene is TRBV2, the J gene TRBJ2-7; perhaps TRBD2 as D (7 bases). The CDR3 contains 14 residues. V was trimmed by 7 bases and J by 4 bases, leaving 17 bases between them. Germline loops: CDR1 SNHLY, CDR2 FYNNEI.

This clonotype was detected ten times or more. V usage is TRBV14 and J usage is TRBJ2-1, with 8 positions matching TRBD2. The CDR3 consists of 16 residues. Germline V gene data show CDR1 as SGHDN and CDR2 as FVKESK. V gave up 2 bases and J gave up 9 bases; unmatched junction bases: 12. The CDR3 nucleotides are TGTGCCAGCAGCCAACGTGGGGCGGGAGGTTGGATTGAGCAGTTCTTC. It encodes CASSQRGAGGWIEQFF.

This clonotype showed up many times. Sequence at one end of the junction differs from germline and may be a read error. The rearrangement links TRBV12-3 or TRBV12-4 to TRBJ2-2, with TRBD1 identical over 9 bases. This CDR3 is built from 16 residues. The DNA of the CDR3 is TGTACCAGCAGTTTTACTCTAGACAGGGGGAACGGGGAGCTGTTTTTT. It is translated as CTSSFTLDRGNGELFF.

Details on this clonotype: Possible read error: a much larger clone is one base away. The J gene is TRBJ2-1, the V gene TRBV11-2; a possible D gene is TRBD1 (6 bases). Germline lookup yields CDR1 SGHAT and CDR2 FQNNGV. There are 19 residues in the CDR3. The V and J ends lost 5 bases and 3 bases respectively, with 26 bases between them. CDR3 protein: CASSPPTGAWRSFYNEQFF. The CDR3 DNA sequence: TGTGCCAGCAGCCCCCCGACAGGCGCCTGGCGGAGCTTCTACAATGAGCAGTTCTTC.

There are many counts of this clonotype. V usage is TRBV14 and J usage is TRBJ1-2; D gene uncertain. V lost 3 bases to trimming and J lost 5 bases, with 10 bases between them. CDR1 is SGHDN, CDR2 FVKESK, per germline. This CDR3 is built from 13 residues. CDR3 sequence reads: CASSQDPSYGYTF. The CDR3 DNA follows: TGTGCCAGCAGCCAGGACCCGAGTTATGGCTACACCTTC.

The chain has TRBV29-1 and TRBJ2-1, with D tentatively TRBD1 or TRBD2 (5 bases each). Per the germline V gene, CDR1 is SQVTM and CDR2 is ANQGSEA. The length of the CDR3 is 14 residues. Between the trimmed V and J ends, which lost 0 bases and 8 bases, there was a span of 14 bases. CDR3 coding DNA: TGCAGCGTTGAAGATCGCGGGCAGGGCTATGAGCAGTTCTTC. Translated, it gives CSVEDRGQGYEQFF.

Remarks on this clonotype: One end of the junction is discordant with germline, which a read error may explain. The chain employs TRBV12-3 or TRBV12-4 and TRBJ2-3, with TRBD1 matching over 9 bases. CDR3 length: 14 residues. The CDR3, as DNA: TGTGCCAGCAGTACGGACAGGGGAGGGGATACGCGGTATTTT. Protein: CASSTDRGGDTRYF.

This clonotype occurred many times. The CDR3 sequence is CSAKPPGLSYEQYF. For the CDR3, the DNA is TGCAGTGCTAAACCCCCGGGCCTCTCCTACGAGCAGTACTTC. The chain employs TRBV20-1 and TRBJ2-7, with no clear D. The V gene lost 4 bases and the J gene lost 0 bases, with 13 bases spanning the gap. Germline lookup yields CDR1 DFQATT and CDR2 SNEGSKA (reference sequence). This CDR3 has 14 amino acids.

This clonotype was seen repeatedly, ten times or more. V gene TRBV18 combines with J gene TRBJ1-4; possible D gene TRBD1, 5 bases. Germline CDR1 and CDR2: KGHSH and LQKENI. The CDR3 runs to 13 residues. V was shortened by 3 bases and J by 10 bases, with 12 bases between the two germline ends. The DNA for the CDR3 is TGTGCCAGCTCACCCCCGGAAGGGACAAAACTGTTTTTT. This sequence encodes CASSPPEGTKLFF.

The rearrangement links TRBV20-1 to TRBJ2-7, with 9 bases lining up with TRBD1. V shed 0 bases, J shed 3 bases, and the junction held 3 bases outside the gene matches. The CDR3 contains 14 residues. Germline V lookup: CDR1 DFQATT, CDR2 SNEGSKA (reference sequence). The CDR3 bases are TGCAGTGCTAGAGATCGGGACAGGGTCTACGAGCAGTACTTC. This encodes CSARDRDRVYEQYF.